This T cell receptor beta chain was captured by sequencing in a study of early stage breast cancer tumors. Study information: Of around 15 invasive breast tumors, about a dozen were hormone receptor-positive, HER2-negative.

Whole-study findings and limits: Tumors had roughly 2.5-fold higher T cell density than normal breast. Comparing each tissue with blood distinguished tumor from normal in about 90% of the 16 patients.

Profiling relied on immunoSEQ multiplex PCR, and the TCRdb table lists in-frame clones only, not all of them. The table includes under 45,000 clones, over 70% detected once. Notes on this clone: Its antigen is not known.

The CDR3 runs 16 residues. Germline CDR1 and CDR2: MNHNY and SVGAGI (reference sequence). The germline V and J ends were trimmed by 5 bases and 1 base, with 15 bases remaining between them. The sample comprised blood. The TCR comes from a person in their sixties or seventies with breast cancer. V usage is TRBV6-6 and J usage is TRBJ2-1; D may be TRBD2 (5 bases). CDR3 sequence: CASSIALAASYNEQFF. The CDR3 DNA reads as TGTGCCAGCAGTATCGCGCTAGCTGCGTCCTACAATGAGCAGTTCTTC.